One TCR beta chain is described in this entry. Its antigen is unknown. The PCR had 60 Vbeta and 13 Jbeta primers. Sequencing was performed with immunoSEQ multiplex PCR; in TCRdb, only in-frame clones are kept and a portion is missing. The sample holds about 150,000 clones, over 65% seen once. Sampled while nominally healthy, donors likely had unrecorded immune exposures. The sample originates from a study of cytomegalovirus exposure and HLA in healthy donors. Study results and caveats: It was reported that TCR beta sequences correctly inferred the HLA-A and HLA-B alleles for most subjects. In an earlier analysis, in several hundred donors, most V segments appeared productive either ~87% or ~30% of the time. A later analysis reportedly identified an Asian-associated ancestry cluster as carrying fewer N-insertions than the 666-donor mean.

The CDR3 extends over 14 amino acids. CDR1 is SGHTA, CDR2 FQGNSA, per germline. V trimming: 4 bases; J trimming: 3 bases; junction bases outside the gene matches: 3. Sample: PBMCs. This clonotype originated in a middle-aged man in good health and CMV-seropositive. J is TRBJ2-3 and V is TRBV7-2, with 8 nucleotides matching TRBD1. The CDR3 DNA is TGTGCCAGCAGCTCCGGACAGGGTACAGATACGCAGTATTTT. This gives the protein CASSSGQGTDTQYF.